This T cell receptor beta chain was observed in a study of blood T cell repertoires in COVID-19. Turning to the study itself: Sites across the United States, Italy and Spain contributed samples from acute and convalescent COVID-19.

The CDR3 is made up of 16 amino acids. V trimming: 4 bases; J trimming: 4 bases; junction bases outside the gene matches: 12. Germline-derived CDR1 and CDR2 are LGHDT and YNNKEL (reference sequence). Per the study methods: Reference gene primers were amplified, and this amplification served to estimate nucleated cell counts. Here immunoSEQ multiplex PCR was the method, and the copy in TCRdb shows in-frame clones only, minus some. D and trimming come from the DNA, and the V and J calls and clone size come from that table. This table has about 68,000 clones, roughly 90% appearing once. The chain couples TRBV3-1 (or the pseudogene TRBV3-2) to TRBJ1-1; 7 bases line up with TRBD1. The sequence derives from a man in his forties with COVID-19, enrolled during active disease. What was sequenced was peripheral blood. CDR3 protein: CASSRETTGFSTEAFF. CDR3 nucleotide sequence: TGTGCCAGCAGCCGGGAAACGACAGGGTTCTCCACTGAAGCTTTCTTT.